The 19 T cell receptor beta chains reported below all come from one sample, sequenced in a study of T cells in narcolepsy. Clones were sequenced by immunoSEQ multiplex PCR, and TCRdb holds only the in-frame ones, with some missing. The repertoire has about 30,000 clones, 75% to 90% of them found once; the top ten carry roughly 0.68%. The sequenced sample was memory (CD45RA-) CD4+ T cells from blood. Receptors were obtained from a human donor in good health.

The rearrangement uses TRBV4-2 and TRBJ2-1; D ambiguous. This CDR3 contains 15 residues. Trimming pared 0 bases from V and 4 bases from J, leaving 10 bases between. CDR1 is LGHNA and CDR2 is YNFKEQ in the germline V gene. CDR3 region: CASSQEMDRYNEQFF. CDR3 in DNA: TGTGCCAGCAGCCAAGAGATGGATCGATACAATGAGCAGTTCTTC.

The rearrangement links TRBV6-6 to TRBJ1-1; D is uncertain. V was trimmed by 6 bases and J by 0 bases, leaving 8 bases between them. CDR1 MNHNY and CDR2 SVGAGI come from the germline V gene (reference sequence). The CDR3 runs to 13 residues. The CDR3 loop is CASRDSMNTEAFF. The CDR3 DNA reads TGTGCCAGCAGAGATTCTATGAACACTGAAGCTTTCTTT.

This sequence joins TRBV10-2 and TRBJ1-3; D unresolved. This CDR3 region has 15 residues. The ends were cut back, 3 bases at V and 0 bases at J, with 9 bases in the middle. CDR1 and CDR2 (germline): WSHSY, SAAADI. The DNA for the CDR3 is TGCGCCAGCAGTGATATCGGGTCCTCTGGAAACACCATATATTTT. Its protein is CASSDIGSSGNTIYF.

The rearrangement uses TRBV7-2 and TRBJ2-2; D may be TRBD2 (6 bases). V lost 7 bases, J lost 0 bases, and 15 bases lay in between. The CDR3 consists of 16 residues. The germline CDR1 and CDR2 sequences are SGHTA and FQGNSA. CDR3 in DNA: TGTGCCAGCACCCGAGGTGTAGCGGCGAACACCGGGGAGCTGTTTTTT. This sequence encodes CASTRGVAANTGELFF.

The chain links TRBV28 to TRBJ2-7; D is undetermined. Trimming removed 4 bases at V and 0 bases at J, with 4 bases between. Germline V lookup: CDR1 MDHEN, CDR2 SYDVKM. The CDR3 spans 12 residues. The CDR3 DNA follows: TGTGCCAGCAGTTACCACTCCTACGAGCAGTACTTC. This codes for CASSYHSYEQYF.

This rearrangement joins TRBV27 to TRBJ1-3, with D possibly matching TRBD1 (6 bases). V lost 5 bases, J lost 1 base, and 9 bases lay in between. Germline V CDR1 and CDR2: MNHEY, SMNVEV (reference sequence). This CDR3 has 14 residues. The CDR3 spells CASSRGGSGNTIYF. CDR3 sequence (DNA): TGTGCCAGCAGTAGAGGGGGATCTGGAAACACCATATATTTT.

The count of this clone is one. The chain recombines TRBV4-1 with TRBJ2-2, with TRBD2 matching 8 bases. This CDR3 is built from 16 residues. Germline V gene data show CDR1 as MGHRA and CDR2 as YSYEKL. With 3 bases clipped from V and 6 bases from J, the junction kept 9 bases outside the gene matches. CDR3 amino acids: CASSHPGGSGPGELFF. The CDR3 bases are TGCGCCAGCAGCCATCCGGGGGGGTCGGGTCCCGGGGAGCTGTTTTTT.

This chain connects TRBV5-1 to TRBJ2-1; 13 bases line up with TRBD2. The CDR3 contains 17 residues. V shed 4 bases, J shed 5 bases, and the junction held 9 bases outside the gene matches. Germline CDR1 and CDR2: SGHRS and YFSETQ. This chain's CDR3 is CASSPRTSGGVNNEQFF. CDR3 DNA sequence: TGCGCCAGCAGCCCAAGGACTAGCGGGGGAGTGAACAATGAGCAGTTCTTC.

The rearrangement links TRBV7-2 to TRBJ2-2; D is uncertain. The length of the CDR3 is 13 residues. Germline CDR1 is SGHTA and CDR2 is FQGNSA. V gave up 2 bases and J gave up 5 bases, with 6 bases separating them. The chain's CDR3 is CASSLRATGELFF. CDR3 coding DNA: TGTGCCAGCAGCTTAAGGGCAACCGGGGAGCTGTTTTTT.

The chain carries TRBV7-9 and TRBJ1-1; possible D gene TRBD1, 6 bases. Germline CDR1 and CDR2: SEHNR and FQNEAQ (reference sequence). The length of the CDR3 is 15 residues. The V end lost 4 bases, the J end lost 3 bases, and 15 bases lay between the germline ends. CDR3 sequence (DNA): TGTGCCAGCAGCTCCAGGTGGGGGGCGGACACTGAAGCTTTCTTT. Its protein is CASSSRWGADTEAFF.

The J gene is TRBJ1-2, the V gene TRBV6-5, with D perhaps matching TRBD1 (6 bases). From germline, CDR1 is MNHEY and CDR2 SVGAGI. The CDR3 loop spans 15 amino acids. V lost 6 bases and J lost 2, with 16 bases in between. In DNA, the CDR3 is TGTGCCAGCAGGGACCTAGGTGGACAGAACTATGGCTACACCTTC. Translation gives CASRDLGGQNYGYTF.

This chain joins TRBV9 and TRBJ2-2; TRBD1 aligns across 8 bases. Trimming at V came to 3 bases and at J to 4 bases, leaving 2 bases not matched to a gene. CDR1 is SGDLS and CDR2 is YYNGEE in the germline V gene. CDR3 length: 14 residues. The CDR3 loop is CASSEQGGTGELFF. DNA for the CDR3: TGTGCCAGCAGCGAACAGGGGGGCACCGGGGAGCTGTTTTTT.

The rearrangement joins TRBV5-1 to TRBJ1-1; 7 bases fit TRBD1. Germline V gene lookup returns CDR1 SGHRS and CDR2 YFSETQ. The CDR3 runs to 13 residues. J was trimmed by 5 bases and V by 2 bases; bases with no gene match: 3. CDR3 in amino acids: CASSFQGETEAFF. The CDR3 DNA reads as TGCGCCAGCAGCTTTCAGGGGGAAACTGAAGCTTTCTTT.

This clone was seen only a few times. The CDR3 region is CASRRTGSEQYF. Here the CDR3 DNA reads TGTGCCAGCAGACGGACAGGATCCGAGCAGTACTTC. The rearrangement links TRBV6-5 to TRBJ2-5, with 7 nucleotides matching TRBD1. The end of the DNA aligns better with TRBJ2-7, so the J call may be wrong. Germline V gives CDR1 MNHEY, CDR2 SVGAGI. The CDR3 has 12 amino acids.

The chain links TRBV10-3 to TRBJ1-1, with 7 bases aligning to TRBD1. Unmatched junction bases numbered 7, after V lost 1 base and J lost 5 bases. CDR1 and CDR2 from the germline V gene are ENHRY and SYGVKD. CDR3 size: 15 residues. CDR3 protein: CAISEFLTGRTEAFF. Written as DNA, the CDR3 is TGTGCCATCAGTGAGTTCTTGACAGGGAGGACTGAAGCTTTCTTT.

The CDR3 sequence is CSVEAFSQQYV. DNA for the CDR3: TGCAGCGTTGAGGCCTTCAGCCAGCAGTACGTC. V gene TRBV29-1 combines with J gene TRBJ2-7; D is uncertain. Trimming took 3 bases from V and 8 from J, leaving 11 bases between them. This CDR3 spans 11 amino acids. Germline assignment: CDR1 SQVTM and CDR2 ANQGSEA.

The rearrangement links TRBV7-8 to TRBJ1-2; maybe TRBD1 (6 bases). The ends were cut back, 2 bases at V and 5 bases at J, with 15 bases in the middle. This CDR3 is built from 15 residues. The germline gives CDR1 SGHVS, CDR2 FQNEAQ. The CDR3 sequence is CASSLSGGARYGYTF. The CDR3 DNA reads as TGTGCCAGCAGCTTATCGGGGGGCGCGAGGTATGGCTACACCTTC.

This chain links TRBV4-1 with TRBJ2-5, with TRBD2 matching 9 bases. This CDR3 has 18 residues. The junction had 16 bases not matched to a gene; V was cut back by 3 bases and J by 5 bases. Germline assignment: CDR1 MGHRA and CDR2 YSYEKL. The chain's CDR3 is CASSQAPAGTSLSETQYF. The DNA of the CDR3 is TGCGCCAGCAGCCAGGCCCCTGCAGGGACTAGCTTGTCGGAGACCCAGTACTTC.

This clone was observed a handful of times. The chain employs TRBV6-6 and TRBJ1-6; D call uncertain. This CDR3 spans 14 amino acids. Trimming cost V 3 bases and J 8 bases, with 11 bases left between them. CDR1 is MNHNY, CDR2 SVGAGI, per germline (reference sequence). In DNA form, the CDR3 reads TGTGCCAGCAGTTATTCACAGAGAGATTCACCCCTCCACTTT. Translating gives CASSYSQRDSPLHF.